This entry concerns a single TCR beta chain. What it recognizes is unknown. Germline loops: CDR1 SNHLY, CDR2 FYNNEI. The CDR3 runs 13 residues. This sample is drawn from a study of a mutant IDH1 vaccine in newly diagnosed glioma. Study summary: The treated group averaged about 44 years old and was around 62% male, approximately 40% female. Previous treatment comprised radiotherapy, temozolomide, or both, mostly both. Regarding the study as a whole: Pseudoprogression appears to have had no connection to changes in top peripheral T cell clonotypes.

Sequenced by immunoSEQ multiplex PCR; TCRdb stores in-frame clones only, minus some. The sample consists of over 75,000 clones, approximately 90% of them appearing once. Noted time point: baseline, week 1 (first vaccination visit). The treatment here: pre-vaccination baseline after standard-of-care therapy. This specimen was PBMCs, taken from a glioma patient treated with radiotherapy, temozolomide or both. This TCR was recovered from a woman between 45 and 65 years old with glioma. The genes are TRBV2 and TRBJ2-5; the D gene is possibly TRBD2 (6 bases). TRBJ2-7 matches the DNA end more closely, so the J call is doubtful. The CDR3 DNA sequence: TGTGCCAGCTTTCTAACGGGGGTTTACGAGCAGTACTTC. It yields the protein CASFLTGVYEQYF.